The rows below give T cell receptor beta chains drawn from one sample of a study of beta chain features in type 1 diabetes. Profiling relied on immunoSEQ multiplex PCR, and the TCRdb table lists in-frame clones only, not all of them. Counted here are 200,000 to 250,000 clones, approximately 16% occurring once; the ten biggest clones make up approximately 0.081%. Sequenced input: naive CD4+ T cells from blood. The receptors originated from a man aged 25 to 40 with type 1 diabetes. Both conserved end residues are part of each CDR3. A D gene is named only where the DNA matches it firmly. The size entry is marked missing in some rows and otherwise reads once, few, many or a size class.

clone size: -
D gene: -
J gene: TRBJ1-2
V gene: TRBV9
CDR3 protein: CASSERQATLYGYTF
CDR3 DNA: TGTGCCAGCAGCGAAAGACAGGCCACCCTCTATGGCTACACCTTC

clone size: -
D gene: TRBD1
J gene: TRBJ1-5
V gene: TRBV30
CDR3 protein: CAWSSTGGRQPQHF
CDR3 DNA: TGTGCCTGGAGTAGCACAGGGGGCAGGCAGCCCCAGCATTTT

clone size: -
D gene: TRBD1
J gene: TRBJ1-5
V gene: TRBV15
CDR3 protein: CATSGDRVGNQPQHF
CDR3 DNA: TGTGCCACCAGCGGCGACAGGGTCGGCAATCAGCCCCAGCATTTT

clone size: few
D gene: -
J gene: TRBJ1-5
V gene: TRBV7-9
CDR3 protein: CASSPVRESGQPQHF
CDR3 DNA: TGTGCCAGCAGCCCGGTGAGGGAATCCGGTCAGCCCCAGCATTTT

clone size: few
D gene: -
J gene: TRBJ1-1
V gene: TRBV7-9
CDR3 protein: CASSSPQGRTPNTEAFF
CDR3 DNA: TGTGCCAGCAGCTCCCCCCAAGGGCGGACACCGAACACTGAAGCTTTCTTT

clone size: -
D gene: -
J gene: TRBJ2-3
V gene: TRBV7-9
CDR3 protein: CASTEALTVDTQYF
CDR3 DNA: TGTGCCAGCACCGAGGCCTTGACAGTAGATACGCAGTATTTT

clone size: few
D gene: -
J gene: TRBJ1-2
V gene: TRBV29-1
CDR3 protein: CSVAEVGYGYTF
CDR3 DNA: TGCAGCGTTGCCGAGGTCGGATATGGCTACACCTTC

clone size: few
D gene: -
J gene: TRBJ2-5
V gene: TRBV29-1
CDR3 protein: CSVRKAGQETQYF
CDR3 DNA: TGCAGCGTTAGAAAAGCAGGTCAAGAGACCCAGTACTTC

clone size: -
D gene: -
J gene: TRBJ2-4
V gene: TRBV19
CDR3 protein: CASSIVDGLAKNIQYF
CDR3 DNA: TGTGCCAGTAGTATAGTGGACGGACTAGCCAAAAACATTCAGTACTTC

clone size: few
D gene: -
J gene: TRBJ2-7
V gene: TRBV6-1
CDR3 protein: CASTLGQEGTEQYF
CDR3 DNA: TGTGCCAGCACCCTAGGACAGGAGGGGACCGAGCAGTACTTC

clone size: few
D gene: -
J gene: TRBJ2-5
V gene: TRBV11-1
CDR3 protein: CASSAVEGVGQETQYF
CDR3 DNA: TGTGCCAGCAGCGCAGTTGAAGGGGTTGGCCAAGAGACCCAGTACTTC

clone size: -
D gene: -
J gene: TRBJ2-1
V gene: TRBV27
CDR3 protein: CASSALANNEQFF
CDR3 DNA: TGTGCCAGCAGTGCCCTAGCTAACAATGAGCAGTTCTTC

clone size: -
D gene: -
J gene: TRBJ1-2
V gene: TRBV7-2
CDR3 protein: CASSLYAGVPNYGYTF
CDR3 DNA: TGTGCCAGCAGCTTATACGCAGGGGTACCCAACTATGGCTACACCTTC

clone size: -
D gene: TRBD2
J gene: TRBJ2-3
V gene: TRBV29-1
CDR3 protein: CSLSGRAIYADTQYF
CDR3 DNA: TGTTCCTTAAGCGGGAGGGCCATCTATGCAGATACGCAGTATTTT

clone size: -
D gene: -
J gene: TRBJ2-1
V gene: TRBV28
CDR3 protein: CASSPASYNEQFF
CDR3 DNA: TGTGCCAGCAGTCCTGCCTCCTACAATGAGCAGTTCTTC

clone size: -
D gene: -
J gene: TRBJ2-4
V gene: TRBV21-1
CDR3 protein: CASSKAQTGAFNIQYF
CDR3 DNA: TGTGCCAGCAGCAAAGCCCAGACAGGAGCCTTCAACATTCAGTACTTC

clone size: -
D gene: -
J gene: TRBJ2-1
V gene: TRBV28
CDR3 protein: CASSLGVAGTQNEQFF
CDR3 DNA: TGTGCCAGCAGTTTGGGTGTAGCCGGGACCCAAAATGAGCAGTTCTTC

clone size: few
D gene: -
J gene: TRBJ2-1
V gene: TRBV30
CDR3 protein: CAWSAYNEQFF
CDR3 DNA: TGTGCCTGGAGTGCCTACAATGAGCAGTTCTTC

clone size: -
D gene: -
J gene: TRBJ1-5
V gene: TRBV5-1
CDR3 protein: CASSLGQSNQPQHF
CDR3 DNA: TGCGCCAGCAGCTTGGGACAGTCTAATCAGCCCCAGCATTTT

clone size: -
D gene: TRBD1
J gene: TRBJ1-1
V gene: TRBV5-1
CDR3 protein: CASSSDRMNTEAFF
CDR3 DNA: TGCGCCAGCAGCTCGGACAGGATGAACACTGAAGCTTTCTTT

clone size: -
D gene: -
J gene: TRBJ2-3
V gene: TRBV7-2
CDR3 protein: CASSLNGVSTDTQYF
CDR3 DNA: TGTGCCAGCAGCTTAAACGGGGTTAGCACAGATACGCAGTATTTT

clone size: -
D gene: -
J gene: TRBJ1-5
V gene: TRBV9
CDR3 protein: CASSVAGGWDQPQHF
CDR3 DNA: TGTGCCAGCAGCGTAGCTGGAGGTTGGGATCAGCCCCAGCATTTT

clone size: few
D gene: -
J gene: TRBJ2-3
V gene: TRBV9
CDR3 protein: CASSGRGGRTDTQYF
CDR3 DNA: TGTGCCAGCAGCGGCCGTGGGGGGAGAACAGATACGCAGTATTTT

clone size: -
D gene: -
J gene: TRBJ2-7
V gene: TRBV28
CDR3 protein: CASRLRGGGRAYEQYF
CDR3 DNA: TGTGCCAGCAGGCTGAGAGGAGGAGGTCGGGCCTACGAGCAGTACTTC

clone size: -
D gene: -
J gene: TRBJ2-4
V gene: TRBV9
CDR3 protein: CASSAGLAKNIQYF
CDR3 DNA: TGTGCCAGCAGCGCTGGTCTGGCCAAAAACATTCAGTACTTC

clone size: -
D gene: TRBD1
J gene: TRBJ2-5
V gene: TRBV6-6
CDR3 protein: CASSNDRGGQETQYF
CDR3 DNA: TGTGCCAGCAGTAATGACAGGGGAGGTCAAGAGACCCAGTACTTC

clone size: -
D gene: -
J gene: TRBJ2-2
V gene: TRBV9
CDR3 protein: CASSLITGELFF
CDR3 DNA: TGTGCCAGCAGCCTAATCACCGGGGAGCTGTTTTTT

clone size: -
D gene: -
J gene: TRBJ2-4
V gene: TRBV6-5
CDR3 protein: CASSYSGRAAKNIQYF
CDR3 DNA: TGTGCCAGCAGTTACTCGGGCAGGGCTGCCAAAAACATTCAGTACTTC

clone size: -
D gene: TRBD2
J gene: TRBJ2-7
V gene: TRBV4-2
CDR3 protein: CASQVDGRAYEQYF
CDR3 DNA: TGTGCCAGCCAGGTGGACGGGAGGGCCTACGAGCAGTACTTC

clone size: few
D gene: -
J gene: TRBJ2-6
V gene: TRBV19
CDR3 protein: CASKLGRSGANVLTF
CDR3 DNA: TGTGCCAGTAAATTGGGCCGCTCTGGGGCCAACGTCCTGACTTTC

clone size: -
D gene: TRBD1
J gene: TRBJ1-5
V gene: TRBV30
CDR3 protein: CAWKGWTGWSQPQHF
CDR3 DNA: TGTGCCTGGAAGGGATGGACAGGGTGGAGTCAGCCCCAGCATTTT

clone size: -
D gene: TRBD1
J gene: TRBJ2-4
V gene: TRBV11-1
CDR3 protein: CASSPRTGNIQYF
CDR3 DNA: TGTGCCAGCAGCCCCCGGACAGGAAACATTCAGTACTTC

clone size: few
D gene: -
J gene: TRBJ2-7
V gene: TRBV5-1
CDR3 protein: CASLKEGSYEQYF
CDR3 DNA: TGCGCCAGCCTGAAAGAAGGATCCTACGAGCAGTACTTC

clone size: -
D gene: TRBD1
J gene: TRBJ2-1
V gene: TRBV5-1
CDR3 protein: CASSFTQGDNEQFF
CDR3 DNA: TGCGCCAGCAGCTTCACACAGGGGGACAATGAGCAGTTCTTC

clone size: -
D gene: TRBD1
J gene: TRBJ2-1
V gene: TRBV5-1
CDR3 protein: CASSLAFGTGGAEYNEQFF
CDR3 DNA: TGCGCCAGCAGCTTGGCCTTTGGGACAGGGGGCGCAGAATACAATGAGCAGTTCTTC

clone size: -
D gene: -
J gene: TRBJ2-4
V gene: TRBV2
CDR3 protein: CASSESMDIQYF
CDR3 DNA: TGTGCCAGCAGTGAAAGCATGGACATTCAGTACTTC

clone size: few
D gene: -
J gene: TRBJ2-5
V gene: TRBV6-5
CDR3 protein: CASSYSGQETQYF
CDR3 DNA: TGTGCCAGCAGTTACTCCGGGCAAGAGACCCAGTACTTC

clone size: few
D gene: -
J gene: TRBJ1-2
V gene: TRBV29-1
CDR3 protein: CSEARLANYGYTF
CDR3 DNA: TGCAGCGAAGCTCGGCTAGCTAACTATGGCTACACCTTC

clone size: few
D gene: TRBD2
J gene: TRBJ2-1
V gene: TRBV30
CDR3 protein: CAWRVAGGMGNEQFF
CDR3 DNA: TGTGCCTGGAGGGTAGCGGGAGGAATGGGGAATGAGCAGTTCTTC

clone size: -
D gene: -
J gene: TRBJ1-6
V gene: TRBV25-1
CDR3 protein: CASSESGYSPLHF
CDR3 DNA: TGTGCCAGCAGTGAATCGGGATATTCACCCCTCCACTTT

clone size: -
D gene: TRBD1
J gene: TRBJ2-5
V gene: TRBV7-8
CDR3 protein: CASKLTGGVLETQYF
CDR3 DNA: TGTGCCAGCAAGCTGACAGGGGGAGTTTTGGAGACCCAGTACTTC

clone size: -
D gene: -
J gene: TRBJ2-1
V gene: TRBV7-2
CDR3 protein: CASSEEWGSYNEQFF
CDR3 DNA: TGTGCCAGCAGCGAAGAATGGGGCTCCTACAATGAGCAGTTCTTC

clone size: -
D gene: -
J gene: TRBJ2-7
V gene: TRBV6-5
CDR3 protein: CASSKLTATYEQYF
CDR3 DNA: TGTGCCAGCAGTAAATTGACTGCAACCTACGAGCAGTACTTC

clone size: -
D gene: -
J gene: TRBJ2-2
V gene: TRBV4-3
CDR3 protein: CASSQVYQNTGELFF
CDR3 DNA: TGCGCCAGCAGCCAAGTTTACCAGAACACCGGGGAGCTGTTTTTT

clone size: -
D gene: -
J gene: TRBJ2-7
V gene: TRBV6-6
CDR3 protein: CASSYSSYEQYF
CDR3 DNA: TGTGCCAGCAGTTACAGCTCCTACGAGCAGTACTTC